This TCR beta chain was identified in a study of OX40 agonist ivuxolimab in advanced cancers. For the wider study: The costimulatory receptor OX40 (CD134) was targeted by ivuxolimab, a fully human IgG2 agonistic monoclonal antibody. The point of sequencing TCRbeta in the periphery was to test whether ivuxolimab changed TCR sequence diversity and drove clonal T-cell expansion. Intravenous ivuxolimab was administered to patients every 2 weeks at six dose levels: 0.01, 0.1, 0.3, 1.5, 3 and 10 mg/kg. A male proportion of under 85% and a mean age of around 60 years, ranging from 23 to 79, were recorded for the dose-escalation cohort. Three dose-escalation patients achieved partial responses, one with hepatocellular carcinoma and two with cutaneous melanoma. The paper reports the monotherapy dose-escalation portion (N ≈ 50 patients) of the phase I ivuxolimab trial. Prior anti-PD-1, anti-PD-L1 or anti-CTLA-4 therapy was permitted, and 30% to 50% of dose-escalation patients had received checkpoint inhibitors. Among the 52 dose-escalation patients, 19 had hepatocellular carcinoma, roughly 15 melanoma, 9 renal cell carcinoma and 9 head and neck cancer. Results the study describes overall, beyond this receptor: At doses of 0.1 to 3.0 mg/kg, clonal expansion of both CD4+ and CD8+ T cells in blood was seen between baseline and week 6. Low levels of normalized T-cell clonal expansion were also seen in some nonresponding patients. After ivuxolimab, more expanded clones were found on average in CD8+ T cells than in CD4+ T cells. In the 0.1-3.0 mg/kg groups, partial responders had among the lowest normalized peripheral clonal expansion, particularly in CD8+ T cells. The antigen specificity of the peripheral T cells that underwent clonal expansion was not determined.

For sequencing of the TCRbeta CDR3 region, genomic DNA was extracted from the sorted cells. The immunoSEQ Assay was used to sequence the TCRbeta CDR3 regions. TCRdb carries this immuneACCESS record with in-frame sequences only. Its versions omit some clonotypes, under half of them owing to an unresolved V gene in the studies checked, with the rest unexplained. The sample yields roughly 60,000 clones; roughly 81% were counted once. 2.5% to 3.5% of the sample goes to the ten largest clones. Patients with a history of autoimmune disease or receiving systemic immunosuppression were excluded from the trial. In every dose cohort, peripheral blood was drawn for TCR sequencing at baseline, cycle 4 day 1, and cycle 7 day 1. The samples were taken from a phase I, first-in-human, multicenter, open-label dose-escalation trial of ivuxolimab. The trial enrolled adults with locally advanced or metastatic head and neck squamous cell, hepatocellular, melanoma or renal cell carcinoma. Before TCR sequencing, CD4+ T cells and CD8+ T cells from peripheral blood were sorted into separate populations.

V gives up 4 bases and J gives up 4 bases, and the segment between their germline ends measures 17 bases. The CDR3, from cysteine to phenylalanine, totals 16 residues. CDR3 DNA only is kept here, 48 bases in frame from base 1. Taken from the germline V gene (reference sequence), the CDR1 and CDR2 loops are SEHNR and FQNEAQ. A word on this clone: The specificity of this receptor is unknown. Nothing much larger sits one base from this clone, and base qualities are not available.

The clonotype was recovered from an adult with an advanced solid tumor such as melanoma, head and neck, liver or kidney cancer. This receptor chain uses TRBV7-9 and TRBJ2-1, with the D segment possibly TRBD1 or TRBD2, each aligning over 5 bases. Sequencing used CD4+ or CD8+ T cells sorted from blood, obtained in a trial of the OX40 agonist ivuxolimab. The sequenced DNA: TGTGCCAGCAGCTCGAGGGGCGCGTTCAAATACAATGAGCAGTTCTTC. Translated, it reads CASSSRGAFKYNEQFF. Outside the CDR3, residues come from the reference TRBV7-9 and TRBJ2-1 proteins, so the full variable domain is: DTGVSQNPRHKITKRGQNVTFRCDPISEHNRLYWYRQTLGQGPEFLTYFQNEAQLEKSRLLSDRFSAERPKGSFSTLEIQRTEQGDSAMYLCASSSRGAFKYNEQFFGPGTRLTVL.